Following are 28 T cell receptor beta chains from one sample sequenced in a study of tissue T cells after allogeneic stem cell transplantation. Here immunoSEQ multiplex PCR was the method, and the copy in TCRdb shows in-frame clones only, minus some. This sample yields thousands of clones, of which about 50% are seen a single time; over 3% belongs to the top ten. The time point was: mouse harvest day 7 after allogeneic transplant. The graft held 10^6 splenic CD5+ T cells and 10^7 T-cell-depleted bone marrow cells. The source material was gut tissue. These receptors came from a female BALB/c mouse given C57BL/6 T cells with graft-versus-host disease after an allogeneic hematopoietic cell transplant.

Worth noting for this clone: Genes here carry mouse names. The CDR3 end falls 1 residue outside the read, so it is completed with the germline J gene. The chain couples TRBV12-2 to TRBJ2-7; 8 nucleotides align to TRBD2. Trimming at V came to 4 bases and at J to 0 bases, leaving 7 bases not matched to a gene. The germline gives CDR1 SGHLS, CDR2 HYDKME. The CDR3 extends over 15 amino acids. CDR3: CASSLGLGSSYEQYF. The part of the CDR3 DNA that was read is TGTGCCAGCTCCCTTGGACTGGGTAGCTCCTATGAACAGTAC.

This clone turned up a few times. Each gene name is a mouse one. The observed sequence ends 1 residue before the CDR3 terminus, with the missing tail filled in from the germline J gene. The genes are TRBV15 and TRBJ1-3; maybe TRBD1 (5 bases). Germline CDR1 and CDR2: SGHND and FRSKSL. Trimming removed 1 base from V and 0 bases from J, with 7 bases in between. The CDR3 covers 15 residues. The CDR3 reads CASSLGGNSGNTLYF. The part of the CDR3 DNA that was read is TGTGCCAGCAGTTTAGGGGGGAATTCTGGAAATACGCTCTAT.

About this clone: Gene and germline names: mouse. The CDR3 goes on 1 residue after the read ends, and that part is filled in from the germline J gene. This specimen includes other DNA sequences encoding the same CDR3. The J gene is TRBJ2-7, the V gene TRBV26, with 9 bases fitting TRBD1. Germline assignment: CDR1 KGHPV and CDR2 FQNQEV (reference sequence). The CDR3 is made up of 13 amino acids. Unmatched junction bases numbered 4, after V lost 6 bases and J lost 4 bases. CDR3 protein: CASSPGQGYEQYF. CDR3 bases read: TGTGCCAGCAGCCCGGGACAGGGATATGAACAGTAC.

There are a few counts of this clone. The gene names given are mouse names. The sequenced fragment ends 1 residue before the CDR3 boundary, so the rest is inferred from the germline J gene. The chain joins TRBV23 to TRBJ2-7; the DNA was not compared with TRBD1, the D call given in the table. Per the germline V gene, CDR1 is KGHTA and CDR2 is FQNQQP. The CDR3 covers 13 residues. Partial CDR3 DNA: TGCTCCAGCAGTCAGACAGGCTCCTATGAACAGTAC. This sequence encodes CSSSQTGSYEQY. The whole CDR3 region reads CSSSQTGSYEQYF. Variable domain in full (rest from reference TRBV23 and TRBJ2-7): DAAVTQKPRYLIKMKGQEAEMKCIPEKGHTAVFWYQQKQSKELKFLIYFQNQQPLDQIDMVKERFSAVCPSSSLCSLGIRTCEAEDSALYLCSSSQTGSYEQYFGPGTRLTVL.

Concerning this clone itself: Mouse germline and gene names are used. The CDR3 sequence: CASSLGTGGKEQYF. CDR3 DNA, as far as it was read: TGTGCCAGCAGCTTGGGGACAGGGGGGAAGGAACAGTAC. V usage is TRBV3 and J usage is TRBJ2-7, with 11 bases aligning to TRBD1. The DNA ends 1 residue before the CDR3 does, and the rest of the CDR3 is filled in from the germline J gene. The CDR3 is 14 amino acids. Germline loops: CDR1 SNHLY, CDR2 FYNGKV (reference sequence). Germline trimming cut 3 bases from V and 7 bases from J; bases unmatched to any gene: 5.

Regarding this clone: Gene names are mouse gene names. The CDR3 goes on 1 residue after the read ends, and that part is filled in from the germline J gene. This chain links TRBV12-2 with TRBJ2-2; the match to TRBD2 covers 9 bases. J was trimmed by 3 bases and V by 3 bases; bases with no gene match: 1. Germline CDR1 is SGHLS and CDR2 is HYDKME. The CDR3 length is 14 residues. The CDR3 DNA, read in part, is TGTGCCAGCTCTGACTGGGGGTACACCGGGCAGCTCTAC. This translates into CASSDWGYTGQLY. The full CDR3 sequence reads CASSDWGYTGQLYF.

The table lists this clone with a few counts. Gene and germline names: mouse. Coverage ceases 1 residue before the CDR3 finishes, and the germline J gene fills in the end. The V and J genes are TRBV31 and TRBJ2-1; 7 bases are shared with TRBD2. V trimming: 0 bases; J trimming: 4 bases; junction bases outside the gene matches: 3. CDR3 size: 14 residues. Per the germline V gene, CDR1 is GKSSPN and CDR2 is SITVG. The CDR3 protein is CAWSLDWAYAEQFF. The DNA read from the CDR3 is TGTGCCTGGAGTCTAGACTGGGCTTATGCTGAGCAGTTC.

This clone was recorded a few times. Mouse germline and gene names are used. The read terminates 1 residue before the CDR3 end, so the remaining end is supplied by the germline J gene. This sequence joins TRBV12-1 and TRBJ2-7; D may be TRBD1 (5 bases). Looked up from germline, CDR1 is SGHSN and CDR2 is HYEKVE. The CDR3 has 13 residues. Deletions cut 0 bases from V and 4 bases from J, with 9 bases between. Incomplete CDR3 DNA: TGTGCCAGCTCTCTCGCGACAGCATATGAACAGTAC. Protein: CASSLATAYEQY. In full, the CDR3 is CASSLATAYEQYF. The full variable domain, completed using reference TRBV12-1 and TRBJ2-7, is DSGVVQSPRHIIKEKGGRSVLTCIPISGHSNVVWYQQTLGKELKFLIQHYEKVERDKGFLPSRFSVQQFDDYHSEMNMSALELEDSAMYFCASSLATAYEQYFGPGTRLTVL.

A remark on this clone: The genes are named according to mouse. Coverage ceases 1 residue before the CDR3 finishes, and the germline J gene fills in the end. The chain has TRBV13-3 and TRBJ2-5, with D tentatively TRBD1 (6 bases). Between the trimmed V and J ends, which lost 2 bases and 1 base, there was a span of 8 bases. CDR3 size: 14 residues. CDR1 is NNHDY, CDR2 SYVADS, per germline. The CDR3 DNA, read in part, is TGTGCCAGCAGTGAAGGGACATACCAAGACACCCAGTAC. Amino acid sequence: CASSEGTYQDTQY. The whole CDR3 sequence is CASSEGTYQDTQYF.

To note about this clone: Mouse gene names apply. The read comes to an end 1 residue before the CDR3 does, leaving the germline J gene to fill in the end. The chain links TRBV23 to TRBJ1-4; whether TRBD1, the table's D call, matches the DNA was not checked. The CDR3 loop spans 15 amino acids. The germline V gene encodes CDR1 KGHTA and CDR2 FQNQQP. CDR3 protein: CSSSQSGQGNERLFF. The covered CDR3 bases are TGCTCCAGCAGTCAATCGGGACAGGGCAACGAAAGATTATTT. Variable domain in full (rest from reference TRBV23 and TRBJ1-4): DAAVTQKPRYLIKMKGQEAEMKCIPEKGHTAVFWYQQKQSKELKFLIYFQNQQPLDQIDMVKERFSAVCPSSSLCSLGIRTCEAEDSALYLCSSSQSGQGNERLFFGHGTKLSVL.

A single count supports this clone. The germline and genes are mouse ones. From the germline J gene comes the end of the CDR3, since the read stops 1 residue before it. The rearrangement uses TRBV13-2 and TRBJ2-7, with TRBD2 matching 12 bases. Germline CDR1 reads NNHNN; CDR2 reads SYGAGS (reference sequence). This CDR3 comprises 16 residues. V was pared by 3 bases and J by 0 bases, with 4 bases of the junction left unmatched. CDR3 DNA, as far as it was read: TGTGCCAGCGGTGGGGGGACTGGGGGGTTCTCCTATGAACAGTAC. Protein: CASGGGTGGFSYEQY. The complete CDR3 protein is CASGGGTGGFSYEQYF.

To note about this clone: Gene names denote mouse genes. The read ends 1 residue shy of where the CDR3 ends; the end is completed using the germline J gene. The gene calls are TRBV3 and TRBJ1-1; weak D call: TRBD1 (6 bases). V gave up 4 bases and J gave up 0 bases, with 9 bases separating them. CDR1 is SNHLY and CDR2 is FYNGKV in the germline V gene (reference sequence). The CDR3 has 14 residues. The CDR3 sequence is CASSSGHANTEVFF. The sequenced part of the CDR3 DNA is TGTGCCAGCAGCTCGGGACATGCAAACACAGAAGTCTTC. The entire variable domain, with the rest obtained from reference TRBV3 and TRBJ1-1, is as follows: GPKVLQIPSHQIIDMGQMVTLNCDPVSNHLYFYWYKQILGQQMEFLVNFYNGKVMEKSKLFKDQFSVERPDGSYFTLKIQPTALEDSAVYFCASSSGHANTEVFFGKGTRLTVV.

Points on this clone: The germline and genes are mouse ones. The DNA ends 1 residue before the CDR3 does, and the rest of the CDR3 is filled in from the germline J gene. The chain has TRBV3 and TRBJ1-1; unclear D gene. The CDR3 runs 12 residues. Germline CDR1 SNHLY, CDR2 FYNGKV (reference sequence). The ends were cut back, 6 bases at V and 0 bases at J, with 5 bases in the middle. CDR3 sequence reads: CASSRANTEVFF. CDR3 DNA, as far as it was read: TGTGCCAGCAGTCGAGCAAACACAGAAGTCTTC.

This clone has only a few counts. Genes and germline come from the mouse. The observed sequence ends 1 residue before the CDR3 terminus, with the missing tail filled in from the germline J gene. The chain carries TRBV23 and TRBJ2-3; the table names TRBD2, a call not compared with the DNA. Germline V gene sequence: CDR1 KGHTA, CDR2 FQNQQP. The CDR3 sequence is 15 residues long. This CDR3 is CSSSQGGAGAETLYF. The CDR3 bases that were read are TGCTCCAGCAGTCAAGGGGGGGCTGGTGCAGAAACGCTGTAT.

This clone was counted a single time. Gene names are the mouse ones. The read terminates 1 residue before the CDR3 end, so the remaining end is supplied by the germline J gene. This chain connects TRBV12-1 to TRBJ2-7, with D unresolved. The CDR3 runs to 11 residues. Germline V gene sequence: CDR1 SGHSN, CDR2 HYEKVE. Trimming left V 4 bases short and J 0 bases short, with 3 bases between. Here the CDR3 reads CASSLSYEQYF. The CDR3 DNA, read in part, is TGTGCCAGCTCGCTCTCCTATGAACAGTAC.

Points on this clone: All gene names here are mouse names. From the germline J gene comes the end of the CDR3, since the read stops 1 residue before it. This chain joins TRBV13-3 and TRBJ2-2; unclear D gene. CDR1 and CDR2 from the germline V gene are NNHDY and SYVADS. V lost 1 base, J lost 2 bases, and 6 bases lay in between. The CDR3 totals 14 residues. The DNA read from the CDR3 is TGTGCCAGCAGTGATCCGGGGAACACCGGGCAGCTCTAC. It translates to CASSDPGNTGQLY. Given in full, the CDR3 is CASSDPGNTGQLYF.

This clone was seen a single time. Any gene name here is a mouse gene name. The CDR3 is cut off 1 residue early in the read; its end comes from the germline J gene. The chain carries TRBV5 and TRBJ1-1; no definite D call. CDR3 length: 13 residues. V lost 0 bases, J lost 3 bases, and 5 bases lay in between. The germline V gene has CDR1 LGHNA and CDR2 YNLKQL (reference sequence). CDR3 sequence: CASSQDTDTEVFF. The sequenced CDR3 bases are TGTGCCAGCAGCCAAGATACAGACACAGAAGTCTTC.

In the case of this clone: The germline and genes are mouse ones. Sequencing ends 1 residue short of the CDR3 end; the germline J gene provides the rest. The rearrangement joins TRBV16 to TRBJ1-4; unclear D gene. Trimming removed 3 bases from V and 1 base from J, with 3 bases in between. Germline V lookup: CDR1 SGHSA, CDR2 FRNQAP. The CDR3 has 13 amino acids. The CDR3: CASSFDSNERLFF. CDR3 bases read: TGTGCAAGCAGCTTTGATTCCAACGAAAGATTATTT.

This clone came up once. The gene names given are mouse names. Read data end 1 residue before the CDR3 end; the end is taken from the germline J gene. This chain connects TRBV3 to TRBJ1-2; D unclear. The ends were cut back, 3 bases at V and 0 bases at J, with 5 bases in the middle. There are 13 residues in the CDR3. Germline V lookup: CDR1 SNHLY, CDR2 FYNGKV (reference sequence). The sequenced part of the CDR3 DNA is TGTGCCAGCAGCTTGACAACAAACTCCGACTACACC. Residues: CASSLTTNSDYT. The whole CDR3 sequence is CASSLTTNSDYTF.

In the case of this clone: The germline and genes are mouse ones. The CDR3 extends 1 residue past the end of the read, so its final part is completed from the germline J gene. V is TRBV3 and J is TRBJ2-7; 11 nucleotides line up with TRBD2. Germline V lookup: CDR1 SNHLY, CDR2 FYNGKV (reference sequence). V trimming: 2 bases; J trimming: 4 bases; junction bases outside the gene matches: 1. CDR3 length: 14 amino acids. CDR3 protein: CASSLRTGGYEQYF. The sequenced part of the CDR3 DNA is TGTGCCAGCAGCTTAAGGACTGGGGGGTATGAACAGTAC.

This clone has just a few counts. Gene names are mouse gene names. Read coverage stops 1 residue before the CDR3 terminus; the germline J gene supplies the remainder. J is TRBJ2-2 and V is TRBV26, with 7 nucleotides matching TRBD2. J gave up 4 bases and V 6 bases, and 2 bases lay outside the gene matches. This CDR3 comprises 13 residues. The germline gives CDR1 KGHPV, CDR2 FQNQEV (reference sequence). The DNA read from the CDR3 is TGTGCCAGCAGACTGGGGAGCACCGGGCAGCTCTAC. Protein sequence: CASRLGSTGQLY. The entire CDR3 protein reads CASRLGSTGQLYF.

A remark on this clone: One end of the junction varies from germline; a read error may be responsible. The gene names given are mouse names. Coverage ceases 1 residue before the CDR3 finishes, and the germline J gene fills in the end. This chain connects TRBV12-2 to TRBJ2-5; D is uncertain. The germline gives CDR1 SGHLS, CDR2 HYDKME. The CDR3 covers 13 residues. The CDR3 region is CASSFINQGTQYF. The DNA read from the CDR3 is TGTGCCAGCTCTTTCATTAACCAAGGCACCCAGTAC.

About this clone: The genes are named according to mouse. CDR3 protein: CASSFLYEQYF. The covered CDR3 bases are TGTGCTAGCAGTTTCCTTTATGAACAGTAC. The V and J genes are TRBV29 and TRBJ2-7; no clear D. Coverage ceases 1 residue before the CDR3 finishes, and the germline J gene fills in the end. CDR3 length equals 11 residues. CDR1 and CDR2 (germline): MSHET, SYDVDS. The V and J ends lost 3 bases and 4 bases respectively, with 4 bases between them.

A word on this clone: Gene and germline names: mouse. The sequence runs out 1 residue before the end of the CDR3; the remainder is reconstructed from the germline J gene. J is TRBJ1-3 and V is TRBV3, with D tentatively TRBD1 (6 bases). The CDR3 sequence is 14 residues long. The V gene lost 5 bases and the J gene lost 7 bases, with 15 bases spanning the gap. Germline V gene data show CDR1 as SNHLY and CDR2 as FYNGKV (reference sequence). CDR3 sequence reads: CASSPGHLLNTLYF. CDR3 DNA (partial): TGTGCCAGCAGCCCGGGACACCTCCTCAATACGCTCTAT. Complete variable domain (other parts from reference TRBV3 and TRBJ1-3): GPKVLQIPSHQIIDMGQMVTLNCDPVSNHLYFYWYKQILGQQMEFLVNFYNGKVMEKSKLFKDQFSVERPDGSYFTLKIQPTALEDSAVYFCASSPGHLLNTLYFGEGSRLIVV.

This clone was picked up a small number of times. Any gene name here is a mouse gene name. The read falls 1 residue short of the CDR3 end, and the missing part is taken from the germline J gene. The genes are TRBV24 and TRBJ2-2, with 11 nucleotides matching TRBD1. This CDR3 comprises 17 residues. Germline assignment: CDR1 KGHTA and CDR2 FRNEEI. J lost 4 bases, V lost 4 bases, and 8 bases had no gene match. CDR3 in amino acids: CASSPRDRGYGTGQLYF. The part of the CDR3 DNA that was read is TGTGCCAGCAGTCCCCGGGACAGGGGGTATGGCACCGGGCAGCTCTAC.

By share, this clone counts as medium-sized (0.01 to 0.1%). All gene names here are mouse names. CDR3 residues: CASRRDSSGNTLYF. The CDR3 DNA, read in part, is TGTGCCAGCAGGAGGGACAGTTCTGGAAATACGCTCTAT. The rearrangement links TRBV26 to TRBJ1-3; 7 bases match TRBD1. The DNA ends 1 residue before the CDR3 does, and the rest of the CDR3 is filled in from the germline J gene. This CDR3 comprises 14 residues. CDR1 and CDR2 from the germline V gene are KGHPV and FQNQEV (reference sequence). The V and J ends lost 6 bases and 0 bases, in that order; junction bases with no gene match: 2.

As to this clone: Mouse names are used for the genes. The read gets to within 1 residue of the CDR3 end, and the germline J gene fills in the rest. The V gene is TRBV14, the J gene TRBJ2-4; perhaps D is TRBD1 or TRBD2 (6 bases each). The V end lost 4 bases, the J end lost 1 base, and 13 bases lay between the germline ends. The germline gives CDR1 SGHDT, CDR2 FRDEAV. The CDR3 is made up of 15 amino acids. CDR3 bases read: TGTGCCAGCAGTCGAGGGGGGTGGGGTCAAAACACCTTGTAC. Translated, it gives CASSRGGWGQNTLY. The whole CDR3 reads CASSRGGWGQNTLYF. The whole variable domain, filled in from reference TRBV14 and TRBJ2-4, reads EAGVTQSPRYAVLQEGQAVSFWCDPISGHDTLYWYQQPRDQGPQLLVYFRDEAVIDNSQLPSDRFSAVRPKGTNSTLKIQSAKQGDTATYLCASSRGGWGQNTLYFGAGTRLSVL.

A remark on this clone: Gene names follow the mouse nomenclature. The missing CDR3 end, 1 residue past where the read stops, is filled in from the germline J gene. The chain recombines TRBV3 with TRBJ2-5; D is uncertain. Between the trimmed V and J ends, which lost 4 bases and 0 bases, there was a span of 8 bases. CDR3 length: 14 amino acids. Germline V CDR1 and CDR2: SNHLY, FYNGKV (reference sequence). The CDR3 loop is CASSSTFNQDTQYF. Incomplete CDR3 DNA: TGTGCCAGCAGCTCGACATTTAACCAAGACACCCAGTAC.